This TCR beta chain was obtained from a study of blood T cell repertoires in COVID-19. Data came from immunoSEQ multiplex PCR; TCRdb stores just in-frame clones and leaves some out. Altogether 100,000 or so clones are present, approximately 86% being singletons, with the ten largest covering approximately 7.2%. Sequenced material: peripheral blood. This receptor was taken from a man aged 55 to 69 with acute or convalescent COVID-19.

CDR3 nucleotides: TGTGCCAGCAGTAGAGACAGGGTCGCTGAAGCTTTCTTT. This translates into CASSRDRVAEAFF. The chain couples TRBV6-5 to TRBJ1-1; 7 nucleotides line up with TRBD1. The trim removed 5 bases at V and 6 bases at J, leaving 6 bases unmatched. Germline V CDR1 and CDR2: MNHEY, SVGAGI. The CDR3 length is 13 residues.